The clone carrying this T cell receptor beta chain has more than one count but fewer than ten. Its antigen is still unknown. The sample comes from a study of cytomegalovirus exposure and HLA in healthy donors. Study as a whole: Of several hundred genotyped donors, roughly 80% clustered with self-reported Caucasian donors. Study-wide results and limits: A later analysis reportedly found that, within productive TCRs, an Asian-associated ancestry cluster had fewer N-insertions than the mean observed across the approximately 700 donors. Later analysis revealed greater clonal expansion in HLA-associated TCR beta chains than in equally common others. Excluded: some indistinguishable V segments such as TRBV6-2 and TRBV6-3.

Germline V gene data show CDR1 as MNHEY and CDR2 as SVGAGI. The V and J ends lost 4 bases and 7 bases respectively, with 7 bases between them. This CDR3 is 11 amino acids long. The PCR was carried out with 60 Vbeta primers and 13 Jbeta primers. TCRdb's copy holds only in-frame clones and misses some; the assay was immunoSEQ multiplex PCR. The sample comprises 150,000 or so clones, about 80% of which are singletons, and about 1.5% rests with the top ten. The specimen sequenced was PBMCs. J is TRBJ1-1 and V is TRBV6-5, with D tentatively TRBD1 (6 bases). The sequence was obtained from a man aged 25-45 years in good health and CMV-seropositive. The CDR3 DNA is TGTGCCAGCAGTTTCAGGGGTGAAGCTTTCTTT. This codes for CASSFRGEAFF.